A selection of T cell receptor beta chains follows, all from one sample in a study of cytomegalovirus exposure and HLA in healthy donors. Some clones are missing from TCRdb's copy, which holds only in-frame ones; the method was immunoSEQ multiplex PCR. The sample holds around 170,000 clones; around 80% are singletons and the top ten take about 5.7%. Sequencing used PBMCs. The source is a man between 35 and 55 years old in good health and CMV-seropositive. Both conserved end residues are trimmed from each CDR3. Fields, in order: V gene, J gene, CDR3 length, clone size, CDR3 protein. Part of the rows lack a size; the others show once, few, many or a class for expanded clones.

TRBV6-1	TRBJ1-6	11	few	ASRRQLDSPLH
TRBV29-1	TRBJ2-3	14	NA	SVEGRDQGGTDTQY
TRBV7-6	TRBJ2-2	13	NA	ASSLWTGDTGELF
TRBV7-6	TRBJ2-5	12	NA	ASSSTGVRETQY
TRBV5-4	TRBJ2-5	11	NA	ASRRGEAETQY
TRBV7-2	TRBJ2-3	14	NA	ASSLEGGGDTDTQY
TRBV5-8	TRBJ2-7	12	NA	ASSLEAGGYEQY
TRBV5-6	TRBJ2-5	14	NA	ASSEPGTGGQETQY
TRBV19	NA	13	NA	ASSISQGYSYEQY
TRBV18	TRBJ1-4	13	NA	ASSPSLRLGEKLF